This is a list of T cell receptor beta chains from one sample in a study of regulatory T cells in long-lasting Graves disease. One entry per CDR3 protein results from TCRdb running MiXCR on the multiplex PCR reads. The sample holds around 420,000 distinct CDR3 sequences, 15% seen once. These data were also reused for a study on T cells in Graves' hyperthyroidism and ophthalmopathy.

Sequenced here: peripheral blood mononuclear cells (PBMCs), sampled at new diagnosis, from a patient treated with antithyroid drugs. These receptor sequences come from a woman between 40 and 55 years old with Graves disease. CDR3s leave out the opening cysteine and the closing phenylalanine or tryptophan. Rows give clone size only sometimes, using once, few, many, or a class for an expanded clone.

j_call: TRBJ2-1
v_call: TRBV7-8
clone_size: many
cdr3_aa: ASSSHPGLAYNEQF

j_call: TRBJ1-6
v_call: TRBV19
clone_size: many
cdr3_aa: ASSTYRGGNSPLH

j_call: TRBJ1-4
v_call: TRBV6-2/TRBV6-3
clone_size: many
cdr3_aa: ASTLTPTGSREKLF

j_call: TRBJ1-6
v_call: TRBV7-9
clone_size: few
cdr3_aa: ASSLGPGDNSPLH

j_call: TRBJ1-1
v_call: TRBV7-9
clone_size: many
cdr3_aa: ASSRAGVGKGTEAF

j_call: TRBJ2-7
v_call: TRBV16
clone_size: many
cdr3_aa: ASSQGAQGGYEQY

j_call: TRBJ2-1
v_call: TRBV18
clone_size: -
cdr3_aa: ASSPPGMRSDEQF

j_call: TRBJ2-5
v_call: TRBV6-1
clone_size: -
cdr3_aa: ASSERGLLETQY

j_call: TRBJ2-3
v_call: TRBV13
clone_size: many
cdr3_aa: ASSNQRSTDTQY

j_call: TRBJ2-1
v_call: TRBV7-8
clone_size: few
cdr3_aa: ASSQHRGNEQF

j_call: TRBJ2-1
v_call: TRBV3-1
clone_size: -
cdr3_aa: ASSQVGTWLEDYNEQF

j_call: TRBJ2-1
v_call: TRBV9
clone_size: few
cdr3_aa: ASSGRDSYNEQF

j_call: TRBJ1-1
v_call: TRBV2
clone_size: -
cdr3_aa: AGAGHGENTEAF

j_call: TRBJ1-1
v_call: TRBV28
clone_size: many
cdr3_aa: ASSSLLIGDRGLNTEAF

j_call: TRBJ2-7
v_call: TRBV5-5
clone_size: many
cdr3_aa: ASSLVQGGRSAQY

j_call: TRBJ2-2
v_call: TRBV10-3
clone_size: many
cdr3_aa: AISERLAGQTGELF